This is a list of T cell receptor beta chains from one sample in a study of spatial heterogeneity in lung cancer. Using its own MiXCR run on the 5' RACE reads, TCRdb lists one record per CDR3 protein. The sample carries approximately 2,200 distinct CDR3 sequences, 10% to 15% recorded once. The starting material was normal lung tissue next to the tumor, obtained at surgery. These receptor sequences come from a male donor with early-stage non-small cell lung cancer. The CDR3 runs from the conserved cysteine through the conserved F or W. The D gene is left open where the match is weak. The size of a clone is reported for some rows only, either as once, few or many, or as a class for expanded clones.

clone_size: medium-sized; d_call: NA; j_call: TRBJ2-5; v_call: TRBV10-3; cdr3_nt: TGTGCCATCAGTGAAGGGTTGGGGAGCCAAGAGACCCAGTACTTC; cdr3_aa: CAISEGLGSQETQYF
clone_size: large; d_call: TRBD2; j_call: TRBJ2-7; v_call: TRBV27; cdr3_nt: TGTGCCAGCAGGGGCCCTAGCGGGAGCATCTACGAGCAGTACTTC; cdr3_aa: CASRGPSGSIYEQYF
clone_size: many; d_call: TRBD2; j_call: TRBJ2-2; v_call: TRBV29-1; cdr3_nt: TGCAGCGTTGATCGGGGGGGCCCCGGGGAGCTGTTTTTT; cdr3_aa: CSVDRGGPGELFF
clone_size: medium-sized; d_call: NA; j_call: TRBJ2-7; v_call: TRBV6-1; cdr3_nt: TGTGCCAGCGACAGGTCGTACGAGCAGTACTTC; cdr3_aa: CASDRSYEQYF
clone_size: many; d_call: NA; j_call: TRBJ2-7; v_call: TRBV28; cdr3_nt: TGTGCCAGCAGTTACCCCCGGGGGCTCGGGGACGAGCAGTACTTC; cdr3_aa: CASSYPRGLGDEQYF
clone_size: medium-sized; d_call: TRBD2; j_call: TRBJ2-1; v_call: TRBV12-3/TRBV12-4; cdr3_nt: TGTGCCAGCAGCCCCGTGGGACTAGCGGGAGTCAATGAGCAGTTCTTC; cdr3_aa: CASSPVGLAGVNEQFF
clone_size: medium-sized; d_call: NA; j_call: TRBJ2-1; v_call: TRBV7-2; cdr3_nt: TGTGCCAGCAGCTTAGCGCTAGCAGGGTCCAATGAGCAGTTCTTC; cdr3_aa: CASSLALAGSNEQFF
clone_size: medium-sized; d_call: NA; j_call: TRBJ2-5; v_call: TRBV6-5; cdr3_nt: TGTGCCAGCAGCCGTATAGGGGGATGGGAGACCCAGTACTTC; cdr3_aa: CASSRIGGWETQYF
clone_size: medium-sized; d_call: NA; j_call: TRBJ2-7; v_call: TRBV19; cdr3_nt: TGTGCCAGTAGTATCCCTAGGAGGGAAGCCTACGAGCAGTACTTC; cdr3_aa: CASSIPRREAYEQYF
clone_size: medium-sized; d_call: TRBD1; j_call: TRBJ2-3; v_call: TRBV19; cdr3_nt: TGTGCCAGTACCGGGGACAGAAACACAGATACGCAGTATTTT; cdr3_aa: CASTGDRNTDTQYF
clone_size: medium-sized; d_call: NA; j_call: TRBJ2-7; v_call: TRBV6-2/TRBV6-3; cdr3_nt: TGTGCCAGCAGTTACAGAAGCGGATGGCCGATAGGGACGTTTACTCACGAGCAGTACTTC; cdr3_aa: CASSYRSGWPIGTFTHEQYF
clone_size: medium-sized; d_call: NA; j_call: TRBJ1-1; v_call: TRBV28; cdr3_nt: TGTGCCAGCAGTTTAGTGGGCGACGGCCTGAACACTGAAGCTTTCTTT; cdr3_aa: CASSLVGDGLNTEAFF
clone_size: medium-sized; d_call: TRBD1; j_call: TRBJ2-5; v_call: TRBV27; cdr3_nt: TGTGCCAGCAGGGAGACAGGGACGAAAGGGGTCCAGTACTTC; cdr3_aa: CASRETGTKGVQYF
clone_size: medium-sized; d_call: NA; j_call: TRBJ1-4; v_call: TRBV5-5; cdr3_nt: TGTGCCAGCAGGTTAATGGACAGTACAGAAAAACTGTTTTTT; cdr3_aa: CASRLMDSTEKLFF
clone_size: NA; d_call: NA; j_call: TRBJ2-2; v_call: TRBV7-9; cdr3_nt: TGTGCCAGCAGCCCAGTGACCGGGGAGCTGTTTTTT; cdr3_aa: CASSPVTGELFF
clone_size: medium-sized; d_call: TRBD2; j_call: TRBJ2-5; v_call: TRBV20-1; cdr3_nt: TGCAGCCCTAGCGGGGGCCTAGAGACCCAGTACTTC; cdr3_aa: CSPSGGLETQYF
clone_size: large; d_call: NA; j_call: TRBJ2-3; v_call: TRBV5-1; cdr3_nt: TGCGCCAGCACCCCTGCCGCTTACACAGATACGCAGTATTTT; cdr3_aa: CASTPAAYTDTQYF
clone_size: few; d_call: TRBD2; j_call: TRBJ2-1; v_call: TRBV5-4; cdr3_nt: TGTGCCAGCAGCTTGGGTAGCGGGAGGGCCGGCGAGCAGTTCTTC; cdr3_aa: CASSLGSGRAGEQFF
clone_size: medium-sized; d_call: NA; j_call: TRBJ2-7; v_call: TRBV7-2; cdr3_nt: TGTGCCAGCAGCCCAACTAGGGACTCCTACGAGCAGTACTTC; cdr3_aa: CASSPTRDSYEQYF
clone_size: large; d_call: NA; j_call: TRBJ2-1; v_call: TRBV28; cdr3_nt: TGTGCCAGCAGTTTCGGGTCCCCAGGAAATGAGCAGTTCTTC; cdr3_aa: CASSFGSPGNEQFF
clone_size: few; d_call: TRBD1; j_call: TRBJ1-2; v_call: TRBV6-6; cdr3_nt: TGTGCCAGCAGGGACCGGACAGGCTATGGCTACACCTTC; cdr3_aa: CASRDRTGYGYTF
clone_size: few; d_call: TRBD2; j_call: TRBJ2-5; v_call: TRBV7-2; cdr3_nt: TGTGCCAGCAGCTTAGGACCTAGCGGGGGGGCCGGTGAGACCCAGTACTTC; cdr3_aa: CASSLGPSGGAGETQYF
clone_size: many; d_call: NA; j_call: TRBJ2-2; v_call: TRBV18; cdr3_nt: TGTGCCAGCTCACCACCAACAGGGCCGAACACCGGGGAGCTGTTTTTT; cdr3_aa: CASSPPTGPNTGELFF
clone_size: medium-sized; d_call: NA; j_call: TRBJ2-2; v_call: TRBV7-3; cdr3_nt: TGTGCCACCACGGCAGGGGGGTATGCCGGGGAGCTGTTTTTT; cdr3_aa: CATTAGGYAGELFF
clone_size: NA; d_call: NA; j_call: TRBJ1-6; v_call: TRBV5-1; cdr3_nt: TGCGCCAGCAGCCTATACGGAGGCTCCTATAATTCACCCCTCCACTTT; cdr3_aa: CASSLYGGSYNSPLHF